Listed below are T cell receptor beta chains from one sample, sequenced in a study of cytomegalovirus exposure and HLA in healthy donors. Sequencing was performed with immunoSEQ multiplex PCR; in TCRdb, only in-frame clones are kept and a portion is missing. Here the sample spans a few hundred thousand clones, approximately 83% being singletons. Input material: PBMCs. These TCRs come from a woman under 40 in good health and CMV-seropositive. Both conserved end residues are part of each CDR3. A D gene is named only where the DNA matches it firmly. Clone size is shown for a subset of rows, as once, few, many or a class of expanded clone.

D,size,J,V,DNA,CDR3
NA,NA,TRBJ2-1,TRBV14,TGTGCCAGCAGCCAACTTAGCGGCTCCTACAATGAGCAGTTCTTC,CASSQLSGSYNEQFF
NA,NA,TRBJ2-2,TRBV5-1,TGCGCCAGCAGCCCGTACAGGGATCGGAGCACCGGGGAGCTGTTTTTT,CASSPYRDRSTGELFF
NA,NA,TRBJ1-4,TRBV6-1,TGTGCCAGCAGTACAACAGGGTTGGGGGAAAAACTGTTTTTT,CASSTTGLGEKLFF
TRBD1,NA,TRBJ1-4,TRBV2,TGTGCCAGCAGTGAGGACAGGCAACCTAATGAAAAACTGTTTTTT,CASSEDRQPNEKLFF
NA,NA,TRBJ1-5,TRBV30,TGTGCCTGGAGTTGGGCAGGGGCGAATCAGCCCCAGCATTTT,CAWSWAGANQPQHF
TRBD1,NA,TRBJ1-1,TRBV14,TGTGCCAGCAGCCCGGTCACCGGGACAGGGTACACTGAAGCTTTCTTT,CASSPVTGTGYTEAFF
NA,NA,TRBJ1-2,TRBV10-2,TGCGCCAGCAGTGAGGCCGGGACGGCTGGATATGGCTACACCTTC,CASSEAGTAGYGYTF
TRBD1,NA,TRBJ1-4,TRBV7-9,TGTGCCAGCAGCTTTGTCAGGGGGCGCCTTAATGAAAAACTGTTTTTT,CASSFVRGRLNEKLFF
NA,NA,TRBJ2-5,TRBV6-4,TGTGCCAGCAGTGAGCAGGATACCCAAGAGACCCAGTACTTC,CASSEQDTQETQYF
NA,NA,TRBJ2-1,TRBV27,TGTGCCAGCATTGGTGGGAGGAACAATGAGCAGTTCTTC,CASIGGRNNEQFF
NA,NA,TRBJ1-3,TRBV7-2,TGTGCCAGCAGTCAGGGGTTATCCGGAAACACCATATATTTT,CASSQGLSGNTIYF
NA,NA,TRBJ2-1,TRBV28,TGTGCCAGCAGTTTATGGATAGAGGGACTTTACAATGAGCAGTTCTTC,CASSLWIEGLYNEQFF
TRBD1,NA,TRBJ1-2,TRBV29-1,TGCAGCGCCCGGGACAGGGTGGACTACACCTTC,CSARDRVDYTF
TRBD2,NA,TRBJ2-5,TRBV11-2,TGTGCCAGCAGCCTCGGACTAGCGGAAGAGATGGAGACCCAGTACTTC,CASSLGLAEEMETQYF
NA,once,TRBJ2-2,TRBV5-4,TGTGCCAGCAGCTTCTCACAGGCAGGCACCGGGGAGCTGTTTTTT,CASSFSQAGTGELFF
NA,NA,TRBJ1-3,TRBV6-5,TGTGCCAGCAGTCCCGGGCCTTTCTCTGGAAACACCATATATTTT,CASSPGPFSGNTIYF
TRBD1,NA,TRBJ1-1,TRBV30,TGTGCCTGGAGCACAGGGGCTGAAGCTTTCTTT,CAWSTGAEAFF
TRBD1,once,TRBJ2-5,TRBV5-1,TGCGCCAGCAGCGAACAGGGGGCCGGGGAGACCCAGTACTTC,CASSEQGAGETQYF
NA,NA,TRBJ2-1,TRBV14,TGTGCCAGCAGCCAAGCGGTCAGGAATGAGCAGTTCTTC,CASSQAVRNEQFF
TRBD1,NA,TRBJ2-5,TRBV6-4,TGTGCCAGCAGTGACGGGACAGGGGGCGCAGAGACCCAGTACTTC,CASSDGTGGAETQYF
NA,NA,TRBJ1-2,TRBV30,TGTGCCTGGGGACGGGACACTTACTATGGCTACACCTTC,CAWGRDTYYGYTF
TRBD1,NA,TRBJ2-2,TRBV27,TGTGCCAGCAGCCTTGGGAGACAGGGGGCACTGAGCACCGGGGAGCTGTTTTTT,CASSLGRQGALSTGELFF
TRBD1,NA,TRBJ1-1,TRBV27,TGTGCCAGCAGTTTCTCCAGGGGGTTTAGGGACACTGAAGCTTTCTTT,CASSFSRGFRDTEAFF
NA,NA,TRBJ1-5,TRBV4-1,TGCGCCAGCAGCCTCGACACGAGTCAGCCCCAGCATTTT,CASSLDTSQPQHF
NA,NA,TRBJ2-3,TRBV6-5,TGTGCCAGCAGCCTCCGAGCGGGCTTCACAGATACGCAGTATTTT,CASSLRAGFTDTQYF